One and the same sample provided the 20 T cell receptor beta chains below, sequenced in a study of human T cells and chemical hapten exposure. Stated time point: patch test 2, 6 weeks after DPC sensitization. The treatment here: therapeutic diphenylcyclopropenone sensitization with weekly scalp DPC. MiXCR, applied by TCRdb to the RACE reads, yields one record per CDR3 protein. The sample yields over 130,000 distinct CDR3 sequences, 10% to 15% seen once. The sample in question was whole blood, obtained in connection with sensitization to the hapten diphenylcyclopropenone (DPC). These receptor sequences come from a woman between 45 and 60 years old with alopecia areata. Some clones in this sample may be carry-over from other donors' samples.

The chain is built from TRBV25-1 and TRBJ1-4; D perhaps matches TRBD1 (6 bases). This CDR3 region has 13 residues. With 8 bases removed from V and 8 bases from J, the gap between germline ends came to 15 bases. Per the germline V gene, CDR1 is MGHDK and CDR2 is SYGVNS. The CDR3 DNA follows: TGTGCCAGCTCAGGGGAACTGGGAGAAAAACTGTTTTTT. Translation gives CASSGELGEKLFF.

This clonotype was seen many times. V usage is TRBV6-6 and J usage is TRBJ1-2, with D unclear. In germline, CDR1 is MNHNY, CDR2 SVGAGI (reference sequence). V was shortened by 0 bases and J by 4 bases, with 6 bases between the two germline ends. There are 13 residues in the CDR3. The CDR3 loop reads CASSYSTSYGYTF. The CDR3 bases are TGTGCCAGCAGTTACTCGACCAGCTATGGCTACACCTTC.

Ten or more counts support this clonotype. The chain links TRBV18 to TRBJ1-6; 9 bases agree with TRBD1. V lost 3 bases and J lost 9; bases outside the gene matches: 6. The CDR3 is made up of 15 amino acids. From germline, CDR1 is KGHSH and CDR2 LQKENI. The CDR3 coding sequence is TGTGCCAGCTCACCCGCAGGACAGGGGAGTTCACCCCTCCACTTT. It translates to CASSPAGQGSSPLHF.

V gene TRBV5-1 combines with J gene TRBJ2-1; TRBD2 aligns across 12 bases. Trimming at V came to 7 bases and at J to 5 bases, leaving 4 bases not matched to a gene. This CDR3 spans 14 amino acids. Germline CDR1 is SGHRS and CDR2 is YFSETQ. The CDR3 DNA reads as TGCGCCAGCTGGACTAGCGGGGTGGACAATGAGCAGTTCTTC. This sequence encodes CASWTSGVDNEQFF. Filled out from reference TRBV5-1 and TRBJ2-1, the complete variable domain reads KAGVTQTPRYLIKTRGQQVTLSCSPISGHRSVSWYQQTPGQGLQFLFEYFSETQRNKGNFPGRFSGRQFSNSRSEMNVSTLELGDSALYLCASWTSGVDNEQFFGPGTRLTVL.

The chain uses TRBV27 and TRBJ1-5; D might be TRBD1 (5 bases). Trimming stripped 3 bases from V and 9 bases from J, with 12 bases between. The CDR3 contains 13 residues. Germline assignment: CDR1 MNHEY and CDR2 SMNVEV (reference sequence). CDR3 in amino acids: CASSFAQAAPQHF. The CDR3 DNA reads as TGTGCCAGCAGTTTCGCACAGGCGGCGCCCCAGCATTTT.

A few counts support this clonotype. This chain links TRBV7-8 with TRBJ2-7; 8 positions agree with TRBD2. This CDR3 has 15 amino acids. With V trimmed by 6 bases and J by 5 bases, 12 bases remained unmatched. Germline loops: CDR1 SGHVS, CDR2 FQNEAQ. The CDR3 protein is CASRYQREQWHEQYF. Here the CDR3 DNA reads TGTGCCAGCAGATATCAGCGGGAGCAATGGCACGAGCAGTACTTC.

The CDR3 loop reads CSSGFGNQPQHF. The CDR3 DNA reads as TGCAGTTCAGGGTTTGGCAATCAGCCCCAGCATTTT. The chain has TRBV20-1 and TRBJ1-5; D may be TRBD1 (5 bases). The CDR3 is made up of 12 amino acids. Trimming left V 8 bases short and J 2 bases short, with 10 bases between. Germline values: CDR1 DFQATT, CDR2 SNEGSKA (reference sequence).

J is TRBJ1-5 and V is TRBV11-2; 7 positions agree with TRBD1. Germline V gene sequence: CDR1 SGHAT, CDR2 FQNNGV. The CDR3 is 15 amino acids. The ends lost 1 base at V and 6 bases at J; junction bases unmatched: 6. The CDR3 here is CASSLGQGGSQPQHF. The CDR3 DNA follows: TGTGCCAGCAGCTTAGGACAGGGAGGAAGTCAGCCCCAGCATTTT.

There are a few counts of this clonotype. The chain carries TRBV29-1 and TRBJ1-3, with D tentatively TRBD1 (6 bases). Trimming left V 3 bases short and J 2 bases short, with 8 bases between. The CDR3 contains 13 residues. Germline CDR1 is SQVTM and CDR2 is ANQGSEA. The CDR3 is CSVDRQAGNTIYF. For the CDR3, the DNA is TGCAGCGTTGACAGACAGGCTGGAAACACCATATATTTT.

This clonotype occurred a few times. This rearrangement joins TRBV4-3 to TRBJ2-4; TRBD2 matches at 12 bases. The V segment lost 0 bases and the J segment 9 bases; nucleotides outside the gene matches: 12. This CDR3 spans 18 amino acids. Per germline, CDR1 LGHNA and CDR2 YSLEER. This CDR3 reads CASSQEEATSGRLSIQYF. The CDR3 region has the DNA TGCGCCAGCAGCCAAGAAGAGGCAACTAGCGGGAGGTTGAGCATTCAGTACTTC.

J is TRBJ1-3 and V is TRBV6-5; D not certain. Germline lookup yields CDR1 MNHEY and CDR2 SVGAGI. V lost 7 bases, J lost 2 bases, and 12 bases lay in between. This CDR3 has 14 amino acids. The CDR3 DNA sequence: TGTGCCAGCACCCGAAGTACGGCTGGAAACACCATATATTTT. As protein: CASTRSTAGNTIYF.

The V call is TRBV19, the J call TRBJ2-7; the D call may be TRBD1 or TRBD2 (5 bases each). V dropped 4 bases and J dropped 2 bases, with 12 bases sitting between them. Per germline, CDR1 LNHDA and CDR2 SQIVND (reference sequence). The CDR3 is made up of 14 amino acids. The CDR3 DNA reads as TGTGCCAGTAGTACCGGGGACGGAACCTACGAGCAGTACTTC. Translation: CASSTGDGTYEQYF.

This clonotype was seen ten or more times. The rearrangement uses TRBV29-1 and TRBJ2-5; D is uncertain. Trimming took 3 bases from V and 9 from J, leaving 11 bases between them. In germline, CDR1 is SQVTM, CDR2 ANQGSEA. The CDR3 is 11 amino acids. The CDR3 region has the DNA TGCAGCGTTGACCTGACTGCCTCCCAGTACTTC. It yields the protein CSVDLTASQYF.

This clonotype was counted between two and nine times. The chain combines TRBV29-1 with TRBJ1-2; D is uncertain. CDR3 length: 13 residues. Trimming pared 4 bases from V and 8 bases from J, leaving 17 bases between. Germline V gene data show CDR1 as SQVTM and CDR2 as ANQGSEA. The CDR3 is CSVGSVPPGGYTF. DNA for the CDR3: TGCAGCGTTGGGTCGGTCCCACCCGGCGGCTACACCTTC.

This clonotype was counted ten times or more. The CDR3 DNA is TGCAGTCATAAAGCCGGGACAGGGAACGACGAGCAGTACTTC. It encodes CSHKAGTGNDEQYF. This chain connects TRBV29-1 to TRBJ2-7; 9 bases are shared with TRBD1. This CDR3 region has 14 residues. Per the germline V gene, CDR1 is SQVTM and CDR2 is ANQGSEA.

This clonotype was found many times. The chain carries TRBV7-3 and TRBJ2-2, with D possibly being TRBD1 or TRBD2 (6 bases each). From germline, CDR1 is SGHTA and CDR2 FQGTGA. Trimming removed 5 bases from V and 6 bases from J, with 16 bases in between. The CDR3 runs 15 residues. CDR3 residues: CASSPPRGGAGELFF. DNA of the CDR3: TGTGCCAGCAGCCCACCCAGGGGCGGGGCCGGGGAGCTGTTTTTT. The whole variable domain, remainder taken from reference TRBV7-3 and TRBJ2-2, is GAGVSQTPSNKVTEKGKYVELRCDPISGHTALYWYRQSLGQGPEFLIYFQGTGAADDSGLPNDRFFAVRPEGSVSTLKIQRTERGDSAVYLCASSPPRGGAGELFFGEGSRLTVL.

In its sample, this clonotype was seen many times. The chain couples TRBV7-9 to TRBJ1-4; D remains ambiguous. The germline gives CDR1 SEHNR, CDR2 FQNEAQ (reference sequence). V was shortened by 1 base and J by 7 bases, with 13 bases between the two germline ends. The CDR3 runs 15 residues. The CDR3 nucleotides are TGTGCCAGCAGCTTAGAGAGCAGGTCAAGTGAAAAACTGTTTTTT. Protein product: CASSLESRSSEKLFF. The complete variable domain, with remaining parts taken from reference TRBV7-9 and TRBJ1-4, reads DTGVSQNPRHKITKRGQNVTFRCDPISEHNRLYWYRQTLGQGPEFLTYFQNEAQLEKSRLLSDRFSAERPKGSFSTLEIQRTEQGDSAMYLCASSLESRSSEKLFFGSGTQLSVL.

The gene calls are TRBV11-2 and TRBJ1-2, with TRBD1 identical over 10 bases. CDR1 SGHAT and CDR2 FQNNGV come from the germline V gene. This CDR3 has 18 amino acids. The V gene end was trimmed by 1 base and the J gene end by 0 bases; junction bases not matched to a gene: 8. The CDR3 spells CASSLGRDRGPTNYGYTF. CDR3 DNA: TGTGCCAGCAGCTTAGGAAGGGACAGGGGACCGACTAACTATGGCTACACCTTC.

This clonotype was seen only once. The chain combines TRBV4-1 with TRBJ2-1; TRBD1 agrees at 8 bases. The V gene end was trimmed by 1 base and the J gene end by 3 bases; junction bases not matched to a gene: 5. Germline CDR1 MGHRA, CDR2 YSYEKL. The CDR3 loop spans 16 amino acids. DNA for the CDR3: TGCGCCAGCAGCCAAGCCGACAGGGGAGGCTACAATGAGCAGTTCTTC. It codes for CASSQADRGGYNEQFF.

This clonotype was found many times. The chain is built from TRBV12-3 or TRBV12-4 and TRBJ1-2; D is undetermined. The CDR3 has 14 amino acids. V lost 5 bases to trimming and J lost 4 bases, with 14 bases between them. In DNA form, the CDR3 reads TGTGCCAGCAGTGGAACCGGCAGGAGCTATGGCTACACCTTC. Translating gives CASSGTGRSYGYTF.